These 28 T cell receptor beta chains came from one sample sequenced in a study of shared clonotypes between healthy human individuals. Assay used: immunoSEQ multiplex PCR; TCRdb lists only in-frame clones, some missing. This sample carries some 1 million clones, roughly 75% of them seen once, and the ten largest clones take approximately 1.5%. Sequenced sample: memory CD4+ T cells sorted from blood. Described subset: CD45RA-negative fraction. These receptors all come from a man aged 18 to 35 in good health.

V and J are TRBV6-5 and TRBJ1-5; possibly TRBD1 for D (6 bases). Germline CDR1 reads MNHEY; CDR2 reads SVGAGI. V was trimmed by 6 bases and J by 7 bases, leaving 16 bases between them. CDR3 size: 14 residues. For the CDR3, the DNA is TGTGCCAGCAGCAGCGGACAGTGGGGACAGCCCCAGCATTTT. This gives the protein CASSSGQWGQPQHF.

The chain couples TRBV5-6 to TRBJ2-3; tentatively, D is TRBD1 or TRBD2 (6 bases each). CDR1 and CDR2 from the germline V gene are SGHDT and YYEEEE. The CDR3 extends over 13 amino acids. With 3 bases removed from V and 5 bases from J, the gap between germline ends came to 10 bases. CDR3 coding DNA: TGTGCCAGCAGCTGGGGGCGGGGAGATACGCAGTATTTT. Translated: CASSWGRGDTQYF. The variable domain in full, completed from reference TRBV5-6 and TRBJ2-3, reads DAGVTQSPTHLIKTRGQQVTLRCSPKSGHDTVSWYQQALGQGPQFIFQYYEEEERQRGNFPDRFSGHQFPNYSSELNVNALLLGDSALYLCASSWGRGDTQYFGPGTRLTVL.

The gene calls are TRBV27 and TRBJ1-5; D unresolved. There are 16 residues in the CDR3. V gave up 5 bases and J gave up 3 bases, with 17 bases separating them. The V gene's germline CDR1 is MNHEY and CDR2 SMNVEV (reference sequence). CDR3 protein: CASSPQKTPFNQPQHF. CDR3 sequence (DNA): TGTGCCAGCAGTCCACAGAAGACGCCCTTCAATCAGCCCCAGCATTTT.

The chain has TRBV7-9 and TRBJ2-5, with unresolved D. The CDR3 has 14 amino acids. Germline lookup yields CDR1 SEHNR and CDR2 FQNEAQ (reference sequence). V dropped 1 base and J dropped 1 base, with 7 bases sitting between them. CDR3 in DNA: TGTGCCAGCAGCTTAGGGGCAGTCCAAGAGACCCAGTACTTC. It encodes CASSLGAVQETQYF.

The chain carries TRBV2 and TRBJ2-7; no definite D call. CDR3 length equals 17 residues. CDR1 is SNHLY, CDR2 FYNNEI, per germline. Deletions cut 0 bases from V and 0 bases from J, with 15 bases between. CDR3 bases: TGTGCCAGCAGTGAAGCCCGGGTATTGCGAAGCTCCTACGAGCAGTACTTC. This translates into CASSEARVLRSSYEQYF.

The V and J genes are TRBV19 and TRBJ1-6; 10 nucleotides agree with TRBD1. CDR1 is LNHDA, CDR2 SQIVND, per germline (reference sequence). The CDR3 spans 15 residues. Unmatched junction bases numbered 3, after V lost 5 bases and J lost 5 bases. The DNA for the CDR3 is TGTGCCAGTAGTGGGGGACAGGGGAATAATTCACCCCTCCACTTT. This codes for CASSGGQGNNSPLHF.

In this sample, this clone turned up once. The chain is built from TRBV5-1 and TRBJ2-5, with a tentative D call TRBD1 (5 bases). Germline V gene data show CDR1 as SGHRS and CDR2 as YFSETQ. Trimming took 4 bases from V and 5 from J, leaving 15 bases between them. There are 14 residues in the CDR3. CDR3 in DNA: TGCGCCAGCAGCGTAGGGGTGACCGGGGAGACCCAGTACTTC. This encodes CASSVGVTGETQYF.

The chain joins TRBV5-1 to TRBJ1-3; weak D call: TRBD1 (5 bases). Germline CDR1 and CDR2: SGHRS and YFSETQ. Trimming took off 3 bases at V and 2 bases at J, with 9 bases between the two ends. The CDR3 is made up of 14 amino acids. The CDR3 coding sequence is TGCGCCAGCAGCTCGGCGGGACCTGGAAACACCATATATTTT. Translation gives CASSSAGPGNTIYF.

At least ten counts were recorded for this clone. The rearrangement joins TRBV30 to TRBJ2-1; the match to TRBD2 covers 10 bases. CDR3 size: 15 residues. Trimming removed 3 bases from V and 3 bases from J; junction bases left unmatched: 5. Germline V gives CDR1 GTSNPN, CDR2 SVGIG (reference sequence). The CDR3 loop is CAWRGGLANYNEQFF. CDR3 coding DNA: TGTGCCTGGAGGGGGGGACTAGCGAACTACAATGAGCAGTTCTTC.

The V and J genes are TRBV11-3 and TRBJ2-3; no clear D gene. V lost 1 base, J lost 6 bases, and 11 bases lay in between. Germline values: CDR1 SGHNT, CDR2 YENEEA. This CDR3 has 14 amino acids. The CDR3 DNA reads as TGTGCCAGCAGCTTAGGGGCCCTCTGGGATACGCAGTATTTT. Its translation: CASSLGALWDTQYF.

The J gene is TRBJ1-5, the V gene TRBV4-1; 9 bases align to TRBD1. Trimming removed 2 bases from V and 6 bases from J; junction bases left unmatched: 8. The CDR3 loop spans 16 amino acids. Germline loops: CDR1 MGHRA, CDR2 YSYEKL. The CDR3 loop reads CASSQNIQGAGQPQHF. CDR3 in DNA: TGCGCCAGCAGCCAAAACATACAGGGGGCGGGTCAGCCCCAGCATTTT.

This clone appeared a single time. The chain carries TRBV11-2 and TRBJ1-6, with D possibly matching TRBD1 (5 bases). The length of the CDR3 is 14 residues. The germline CDR1 and CDR2 sequences are SGHAT and FQNNGV. V was trimmed by 2 bases and J by 9 bases, leaving 11 bases between them. The CDR3: CASSLMGEGSPLHF. The CDR3 nucleotides read TGTGCCAGCAGCTTAATGGGGGAGGGTTCACCCCTCCACTTT.

This rearrangement joins TRBV5-1 to TRBJ2-7; D not resolved. This CDR3 spans 11 amino acids. Looked up from germline, CDR1 is SGHRS and CDR2 is YFSETQ. V lost 3 bases and J lost 3, with 4 bases in between. The CDR3 spells CASSYNYEQYF. The CDR3 nucleotides are TGCGCCAGCAGCTACAACTACGAGCAGTACTTC.

The chain couples TRBV29-1 to TRBJ2-5; maybe TRBD2 (5 bases). The CDR3 consists of 14 residues. The V end was cut by 2 bases, the J end by 4 bases, with 14 bases between. Germline V gives CDR1 SQVTM, CDR2 ANQGSEA. The CDR3 DNA follows: TGCAGCGTTGAAAGGGCTCGAGCGGTAGAGACCCAGTACTTC. It encodes CSVERARAVETQYF.

V usage is TRBV6-6 and J usage is TRBJ2-7; TRBD2 matches 8 bases. Germline V gene data show CDR1 as MNHNY and CDR2 as SVGAGI (reference sequence). V trimming: 0 bases; J trimming: 3 bases; junction bases outside the gene matches: 7. The CDR3 extends over 16 amino acids. The CDR3 nucleotides are TGTGCCAGCAGTTACTCGGGCGGGGGGTCCAACTACGAGCAGTACTTC. Protein: CASSYSGGGSNYEQYF.

V is TRBV7-9 and J is TRBJ2-1; D is uncertain. CDR1 and CDR2 (germline): SEHNR, FQNEAQ (reference sequence). This CDR3 spans 14 amino acids. Trimming pared 3 bases from V and 1 base from J, leaving 7 bases between. CDR3 DNA: TGTGCCAGCAGCTTCACGAAGTCCTACAATGAGCAGTTCTTC. This encodes CASSFTKSYNEQFF.

This clone was picked up a small number of times. This sequence joins TRBV6-1 and TRBJ1-1; TRBD1 agrees at 7 bases. Germline V gene sequence: CDR1 MNHNS, CDR2 SASEGT. There are 15 residues in the CDR3. V was pared by 0 bases and J by 3 bases, with 4 bases of the junction left unmatched. For the CDR3, the DNA is TGTGCCAGCAGTGAAGCACGAGGGGGCTACACTGAAGCTTTCTTT. It codes for CASSEARGGYTEAFF.

The rearrangement uses TRBV5-4 and TRBJ2-4; D possibly matches TRBD1 or TRBD2 (6 bases each). Looked up from germline, CDR1 is SGHNT and CDR2 is YYREEE (reference sequence). Deletions cut 1 base from V and 3 bases from J, with 20 bases between. The CDR3 loop spans 18 amino acids. The CDR3 loop reads CASSLLGAGGRSKNIQYF. CDR3 nucleotide sequence: TGTGCCAGCAGCTTGCTGGGGGCTGGAGGGAGGAGCAAAAACATTCAGTACTTC.

Only a few counts were recorded for this clone. The chain joins TRBV30 to TRBJ1-2; D perhaps matches TRBD1 (5 bases). This CDR3 region has 15 residues. V was trimmed by 4 bases and J by 4 bases, leaving 19 bases between them. Germline V lookup: CDR1 GTSNPN, CDR2 SVGIG (reference sequence). The chain's CDR3 is CAWTHPTRDLYGYTF. In DNA form, the CDR3 reads TGTGCCTGGACCCACCCCACCAGGGACCTCTATGGCTACACCTTC.

The V call is TRBV2, the J call TRBJ1-2; 9 bases match TRBD1. The ends lost 7 bases at V and 7 bases at J; junction bases unmatched: 10. CDR1 and CDR2 (germline): SNHLY, FYNNEI. The CDR3 consists of 14 residues. CDR3 in amino acids: CASKPRTGDFGYTF. CDR3 nucleotide sequence: TGTGCCAGCAAGCCCCGGACAGGGGATTTTGGCTACACCTTC.

This chain joins TRBV28 and TRBJ1-2, with D possibly TRBD1 on 5 matching bases. The germline CDR1 and CDR2 sequences are MDHEN and SYDVKM. The V end lost 10 bases, the J end lost 6 bases, and 21 bases lay between the germline ends. The CDR3 runs to 14 residues. CDR3 sequence (DNA): TGTGCCACCAATTCTCAGGGTCCGAGGCATGGCTACACCTTC. It specifies CATNSQGPRHGYTF.

The chain joins TRBV6-5 to TRBJ2-4; D perhaps matches TRBD1 (5 bases). Germline lookup yields CDR1 MNHEY and CDR2 SVGAGI. CDR3 length: 14 amino acids. Trimming cost V 0 bases and J 6 bases, with 9 bases left between them. This chain's CDR3 is CASSYSPDTNIQYF. The CDR3 nucleotides are TGTGCCAGCAGTTACTCTCCGGACACAAACATTCAGTACTTC.

This clone was seen more than once but under ten times. The rearrangement joins TRBV15 to TRBJ1-1; D not certain. This CDR3 comprises 11 residues. In germline, CDR1 is LNHNV, CDR2 YYDKDF (reference sequence). V shed 8 bases and J shed 9 bases, with 13 bases lying between them. The CDR3 nucleotides are TGTGCCACCCATAGTGGAATTCAAGCTTTCTTT. Translation gives CATHSGIQAFF.

The gene calls are TRBV28 and TRBJ2-3; D remains unclear. With 5 bases removed from V and 4 bases from J, the gap between germline ends came to 4 bases. There are 11 residues in the CDR3. Germline V gene lookup returns CDR1 MDHEN and CDR2 SYDVKM. CDR3 protein: CASSRSDTQYF. Here the CDR3 DNA reads TGTGCCAGCAGTCGATCAGATACGCAGTATTTT.

This chain uses TRBV30 with TRBJ1-2, with no clear D. V gave up 2 bases and J gave up 8 bases, with 12 bases separating them. This CDR3 is 12 amino acids long. The germline V gene encodes CDR1 GTSNPN and CDR2 SVGIG (reference sequence). CDR3 in DNA: TGTGCCTGGAGTATTTCGATAGGGGGCTACACCTTC. The encoded protein is CAWSISIGGYTF.

The J gene is TRBJ1-1, the V gene TRBV28; no clear D gene. The V gene lost 7 bases and the J gene lost 5 bases, with 14 bases spanning the gap. Per germline, CDR1 MDHEN and CDR2 SYDVKM. The CDR3 sequence is 13 residues long. In DNA, the CDR3 is TGTGCCAGCACAATCCAGCCCCTGACTGAAGCTTTCTTT. It yields the protein CASTIQPLTEAFF. Complete variable domain (other parts from reference TRBV28 and TRBJ1-1): DVKVTQSSRYLVKRTGEKVFLECVQDMDHENMFWYRQDPGLGLRLIYFSYDVKMKEKGDIPEGYSVSREKKERFSLILESASTNQTSMYLCASTIQPLTEAFFGQGTRLTVV.

This clone was counted many times. V is TRBV4-3 and J is TRBJ2-1; TRBD2 matches at 8 bases. In germline, CDR1 is LGHNA, CDR2 YSLEER. The CDR3 extends over 17 amino acids. J gave up 1 base and V 1 base, and 6 bases lay outside the gene matches. In nucleotides, the CDR3 is TGCGCCAGCAGCCAAGGGACTAGCCGTAATTCCTACAATGAGCAGTTCTTC. Protein: CASSQGTSRNSYNEQFF.

The genes are TRBV18 and TRBJ1-6; D is perhaps TRBD1 (5 bases). CDR1 KGHSH and CDR2 LQKENI come from the germline V gene. This CDR3 has 15 amino acids. V was trimmed by 0 bases and J by 10 bases, leaving 13 bases between them. CDR3 sequence: CASSPPVGGDSPLHF. The CDR3, as DNA: TGTGCCAGCTCACCACCTGTGGGGGGGGACTCACCCCTCCACTTT.